Below, 8 T cell receptor beta chains from the same sample are listed, as sequenced in a study of OX40 agonist ivuxolimab in advanced cancers. The library was built by means of the immunoSEQ multiplex PCR assay. Not all clones reach the TCRdb copy of this immuneACCESS table, which keeps in-frame sequences only. Checked studies attribute under half of the gap to unresolved V genes and leave the rest unexplained. Counted in this sample were almost 50,000 clones; around 80% of them appeared once. The biggest ten clones account for 1.6% of the sample. This material consisted of CD4+ or CD8+ T cells sorted from blood, taken in a trial of the OX40 agonist ivuxolimab. These TCRs come from an adult with an advanced solid tumor such as melanoma, head and neck, liver or kidney cancer.

V and J are TRBV5-1 and TRBJ1-2, with D possibly being TRBD1 (5 bases). Deletions cut 0 bases from V and 4 bases from J, with 10 bases between. The CDR3 is made up of 14 amino acids. Germline assignment: CDR1 SGHRS and CDR2 YFSETQ. In nucleotides, the CDR3 is TGCGCCAGCAGCTTGGCCGTTACAGGCTATGGCTACACCTTC. Protein: CASSLAVTGYGYTF.

The chain links TRBV14 to TRBJ1-4, with D possibly being TRBD1 (5 bases). Looked up from germline, CDR1 is SGHDN and CDR2 is FVKESK. V lost 3 bases, J lost 5 bases, and 10 bases lay in between. This CDR3 has 14 residues. CDR3 loop: CASSHRAGNEKLFF. As DNA, the CDR3 is TGTGCCAGCAGCCATCGAGCAGGGAATGAAAAACTGTTTTTT.

The V and J genes are TRBV7-9 and TRBJ1-2, with a weak D call TRBD1 (6 bases). Germline CDR1 and CDR2: SEHNR and FQNEAQ (reference sequence). The CDR3 sequence is 17 residues long. V lost 4 bases and J lost 4, with 22 bases in between. In DNA form, the CDR3 reads TGTGCCAGCAGCTCTCCCAGCGCGGGGGCGCAGGGCTATGGCTACACCTTC. Its protein product is CASSSPSAGAQGYGYTF. The full variable domain, its missing parts supplied by reference TRBV7-9 and TRBJ1-2, is DTGVSQNPRHKITKRGQNVTFRCDPISEHNRLYWYRQTLGQGPEFLTYFQNEAQLEKSRLLSDRFSAERPKGSFSTLEIQRTEQGDSAMYLCASSSPSAGAQGYGYTFGSGTRLTVV.

This clone was seen more than once but under ten times. The CDR3 region has the DNA TGTGCCAGCAGTTTAGGGTTGGAGCGGGGGAATGAAAAACTGTTTTTT. Its translation is CASSLGLERGNEKLFF. The V call is TRBV28, the J call TRBJ1-4, with D tentatively TRBD1 (5 bases). V lost 2 bases and J 5 bases, leaving 15 bases between the germline ends. The CDR3 runs to 16 residues. CDR1 is MDHEN and CDR2 is SYDVKM in the germline V gene.

The V call is TRBV14, the J call TRBJ2-5; 9 bases are shared with TRBD2. V lost 4 bases, J lost 2 bases, and 8 bases stayed unmatched. Germline values: CDR1 SGHDN, CDR2 FVKESK. This CDR3 spans 16 amino acids. The DNA of the CDR3 is TGTGCCAGCAGCCTCCGACTAGCGGTAAAGCAAGAGACCCAGTACTTC. Its translation: CASSLRLAVKQETQYF.

The rearrangement joins TRBV10-3 to TRBJ2-7, with TRBD2 matching 11 bases. The V and J ends lost 5 bases and 5 bases, in that order; junction bases with no gene match: 8. The CDR3 is made up of 15 amino acids. The germline gives CDR1 ENHRY, CDR2 SYGVKD. The CDR3 loop is CAISPPGTSGHEQYF. As DNA, the CDR3 is TGTGCCATCAGTCCCCCCGGGACTAGCGGCCACGAGCAGTACTTC.

This chain connects TRBV9 to TRBJ2-2, with a possible D match to TRBD2 (5 bases). V was shortened by 0 bases and J by 1 base, with 7 bases between the two germline ends. The CDR3 has 15 residues. The germline V gene encodes CDR1 SGDLS and CDR2 YYNGEE. The chain's CDR3 is CASSVVGENTGELFF. The CDR3 DNA is TGTGCCAGCAGCGTAGTCGGGGAGAACACCGGGGAGCTGTTTTTT.

Regarding this clone: At one of its ends the junction is not consistent with the germline gene, which may arise from a read error. The same CDR3 arises from other DNA sequences in this sample as well. The gene calls are TRBV27 and TRBJ2-3, with TRBD1 as a possible D gene (6 bases). The germline V gene has CDR1 MNHEY and CDR2 SMNVEV (reference sequence). The CDR3 is 14 amino acids. CDR3 sequence (DNA): TGTGCCAGCAGCTTATCTAAACAGGGTGATACGCAGTATTTT. It encodes CASSLSKQGDTQYF.